The 21 T cell receptor beta chains given below trace back to one sample, sequenced in a study of shared clonotypes between healthy human individuals. Naive CD8 cells lacked CD45RO, underwent positive selection for CCR7 and left out terminally differentiated effector memory CD45RA+ cells. The protocol was immunoSEQ multiplex PCR, while the TCRdb copy is restricted to in-frame clones and leaves out a portion. The data show around 2,000,000 clones, with about 95% seen just once and more than 0.9% held by the top ten. Specimen: naive CD8+ T cells sorted from blood. The receptors were gathered from a man aged 18 to 30 in good health.

The genes are TRBV29-1 and TRBJ2-7; 8 nucleotides align to TRBD2. With 1 base clipped from V and 1 base from J, the junction kept 6 bases outside the gene matches. Germline-derived CDR1 and CDR2 are SQVTM and ANQGSEA. CDR3 size: 15 residues. The CDR3 DNA follows: TGCAGCGTTGAAGGCTTGCTAGCGGGTTCCTACGAGCAGTACTTC. The encoded protein is CSVEGLLAGSYEQYF.

The chain couples TRBV29-1 to TRBJ2-7; 8 nucleotides agree with TRBD2. This CDR3 contains 15 residues. The V gene end was trimmed by 2 bases and the J gene end by 3 bases; junction bases not matched to a gene: 9. Germline V gene lookup returns CDR1 SQVTM and CDR2 ANQGSEA. The DNA of the CDR3 is TGCAGCGTTGAATCTTGGGCGGGGGGCCTCTACGAGCAGTACTTC. Its translation: CSVESWAGGLYEQYF.

CDR3 residues: CASSFLGGTSGTDTQYF. DNA for the CDR3: TGTGCCAGCAGCTTCCTAGGTGGGACTAGCGGCACAGATACGCAGTATTTT. This rearrangement joins TRBV7-8 to TRBJ2-3; 10 nucleotides align to TRBD2. After removal of 3 bases from V and 1 base from J, the junction contained 7 bases not matched to a gene. CDR3 length: 17 amino acids. Germline V gene lookup returns CDR1 SGHVS and CDR2 FQNEAQ.

The chain couples TRBV9 to TRBJ2-1; 12 nucleotides align to TRBD2. From germline, CDR1 is SGDLS and CDR2 YYNGEE. Trimming cost V 3 bases and J 0 bases; bases outside gene matches: 10. The CDR3 runs to 19 residues. Here the CDR3 reads CASSDLGTSGPLSYNEQFF. The DNA of the CDR3 is TGTGCCAGCAGCGATCTCGGGACTAGCGGGCCCCTCTCCTACAATGAGCAGTTCTTC.

The chain combines TRBV5-6 with TRBJ1-1; 8 positions agree with TRBD1. Germline CDR1 reads SGHDT; CDR2 reads YYEEEE. The CDR3 has 15 amino acids. J lost 5 bases, V lost 0 bases, and 6 bases had no gene match. The CDR3 sequence is CASSLAWTGRTEAFF. In DNA form, the CDR3 reads TGTGCCAGCAGCTTGGCCTGGACAGGGCGGACTGAAGCTTTCTTT. The full variable domain, with the rest looked up from reference TRBV5-6 and TRBJ1-1, is DAGVTQSPTHLIKTRGQQVTLRCSPKSGHDTVSWYQQALGQGPQFIFQYYEEEERQRGNFPDRFSGHQFPNYSSELNVNALLLGDSALYLCASSLAWTGRTEAFFGQGTRLTVV.

The V call is TRBV11-2, the J call TRBJ2-2, with 9 positions matching TRBD2. This CDR3 region has 17 residues. The germline gives CDR1 SGHAT, CDR2 FQNNGV. The ends lost 4 bases at V and 1 base at J; junction bases unmatched: 7. The CDR3 DNA follows: TGTGCCAGCAGCTCCTCATTAGCGGGAGTGAACACCGGGGAGCTGTTTTTT. Translating it yields CASSSSLAGVNTGELFF.

This chain joins TRBV19 and TRBJ2-3; D is perhaps TRBD1 (6 bases). The CDR3 totals 16 residues. Trimming took off 0 bases at V and 4 bases at J, with 14 bases between the two ends. Germline CDR1 reads LNHDA; CDR2 reads SQIVND (reference sequence). CDR3 sequence: CASSIEDSPHPDTQYF. The CDR3 nucleotides are TGTGCCAGTAGTATAGAGGACAGCCCACACCCAGATACGCAGTATTTT.

This chain joins TRBV7-3 and TRBJ2-5; either TRBD1 or TRBD2 may supply D (5 bases each). This CDR3 spans 13 amino acids. From germline, CDR1 is SGHTA and CDR2 FQGTGA. V lost 5 bases, J lost 4 bases, and 11 bases lay in between. The CDR3 sequence: CASSALGVETQYF. The DNA of the CDR3 is TGTGCCAGCAGCGCCCTGGGGGTAGAGACCCAGTACTTC. Using reference TRBV7-3 and TRBJ2-5 for the parts outside the CDR3, the full variable domain is GAGVSQTPSNKVTEKGKYVELRCDPISGHTALYWYRQSLGQGPEFLIYFQGTGAADDSGLPNDRFFAVRPEGSVSTLKIQRTERGDSAVYLCASSALGVETQYFGPGTRLLVL.

This sequence joins TRBV4-1 and TRBJ1-1; D is unresolved. CDR3 size: 14 residues. Germline V lookup: CDR1 MGHRA, CDR2 YSYEKL. V was pared by 2 bases and J by 7 bases, with 14 bases between. The CDR3 reads CASSQLAGIGEAFF. The CDR3 coding sequence is TGCGCCAGCAGCCAACTGGCGGGAATCGGTGAAGCTTTCTTT.

The J gene is TRBJ1-1, the V gene TRBV7-9; 7 bases fit TRBD1. Trimming took 5 bases from V and 1 from J; bases not matched to a gene: 7. There are 15 residues in the CDR3. CDR1 is SEHNR, CDR2 FQNEAQ, per germline (reference sequence). CDR3 in amino acids: CASSPQTGKNTEAFF. DNA of the CDR3: TGTGCCAGCAGCCCCCAGACAGGGAAGAACACTGAAGCTTTCTTT. The full variable domain, completed using reference TRBV7-9 and TRBJ1-1, is DTGVSQNPRHKITKRGQNVTFRCDPISEHNRLYWYRQTLGQGPEFLTYFQNEAQLEKSRLLSDRFSAERPKGSFSTLEIQRTEQGDSAMYLCASSPQTGKNTEAFFGQGTRLTVV.

This chain uses TRBV25-1 with TRBJ2-3, with unresolved D. CDR3 length: 12 amino acids. CDR1 is MGHDK, CDR2 SYGVNS, per germline. With 4 bases removed from V and 0 bases from J, the gap between germline ends came to 2 bases. CDR3 sequence: CASSVSTDTQYF. The CDR3 DNA follows: TGTGCCAGCAGTGTTAGCACAGATACGCAGTATTTT.

The rearrangement links TRBV28 to TRBJ2-1; D is tentatively TRBD1 or TRBD2 (5 bases each). In germline, CDR1 is MDHEN, CDR2 SYDVKM. CDR3 size: 14 residues. Trimming took off 6 bases at V and 6 bases at J, with 15 bases between the two ends. CDR3 DNA sequence: TGTGCCAGCAGATTTATCGGGGCCAGCAATGAGCAGTTCTTC. Its protein product is CASRFIGASNEQFF.

The chain links TRBV4-1 to TRBJ2-7; D is ambiguous. Germline CDR1 and CDR2: MGHRA and YSYEKL. The CDR3 spans 13 residues. V was clipped by 0 bases and J by 5 bases, with 8 bases between them. CDR3 in DNA: TGCGCCAGCAGCCAAGATCGGTCCCACGAGCAGTACTTC. Its protein product is CASSQDRSHEQYF.

V gene TRBV6-1 combines with J gene TRBJ2-7, with D hard to call. Germline V gives CDR1 MNHNS, CDR2 SASEGT. The V gene lost 0 bases and the J gene lost 5 bases, with 11 bases spanning the gap. The CDR3 has 14 amino acids. The chain's CDR3 is CASSEAGLRNEQYF. The DNA of the CDR3 is TGTGCCAGCAGTGAAGCCGGGCTTCGAAACGAGCAGTACTTC.

The V call is TRBV29-1, the J call TRBJ2-1, with D perhaps TRBD1 (7 bases). This CDR3 has 13 amino acids. The germline CDR1 and CDR2 sequences are SQVTM and ANQGSEA. Trimming cost V 7 bases and J 7 bases, with 17 bases left between them. CDR3: CSGQGGARNEQFF. The DNA of the CDR3 is TGCAGCGGCCAGGGGGGCGCGAGAAATGAGCAGTTCTTC.

Comments on this clone: The germline gene is not matched at one end of the junction; a read error may be the cause. V and J are TRBV7-7 and TRBJ2-2; D possibly corresponds to TRBD1 (5 bases). Germline CDR1 SSHAT, CDR2 FNYEAQ (reference sequence). This CDR3 has 14 amino acids. In DNA, the CDR3 is TGTGCTAGCAGCTTAGGGGCGGCCACCGGGGAGCTGTTTTTT. Its protein is CASSLGAATGELFF.

The rearrangement uses TRBV15 and TRBJ2-7; D is unclear. Per the germline V gene, CDR1 is LNHNV and CDR2 is YYDKDF (reference sequence). This CDR3 comprises 11 residues. With 5 bases removed from V and 5 bases from J, the gap between germline ends came to 7 bases. CDR3 nucleotides: TGTGCCACCAGCTGGCAGGACGAGCAGTACTTC. This codes for CATSWQDEQYF.

The chain couples TRBV14 to TRBJ1-5, with D unclear. Germline V CDR1 and CDR2: SGHDN, FVKESK. There are 14 residues in the CDR3. V was cut by 4 bases and J by 2 bases, with 9 bases left in between. CDR3 protein: CASSLLGGNQPQHF. The DNA for the CDR3 is TGTGCCAGCAGCCTTCTCGGGGGCAATCAGCCCCAGCATTTT.

The chain links TRBV2 to TRBJ1-3; no firm D call. V was shortened by 0 bases and J by 0 bases, with 9 bases between the two germline ends. CDR3 length: 16 residues. Germline lookup yields CDR1 SNHLY and CDR2 FYNNEI. The CDR3 protein is CASSEASGGSGNTIYF. CDR3 in DNA: TGTGCCAGCAGTGAAGCTTCCGGCGGCTCTGGAAACACCATATATTTT.

The chain has TRBV4-1 and TRBJ2-2, with D unresolved. CDR1 and CDR2 from the germline V gene are MGHRA and YSYEKL. There are 16 residues in the CDR3. The V gene lost 8 bases and the J gene lost 2 bases, with 18 bases spanning the gap. The CDR3 protein is CASSSMETSNTGELFF. As DNA, the CDR3 is TGCGCCAGCTCATCAATGGAGACAAGCAACACCGGGGAGCTGTTTTTT.

This clone was recorded only once. This CDR3 is also generated by other DNA sequences in the sample. This chain uses TRBV19 with TRBJ2-7; D unresolved. Germline CDR1 is LNHDA and CDR2 is SQIVND (reference sequence). The CDR3 is 14 residues long. The germline V and J ends were trimmed by 3 bases and 0 bases, with 9 bases remaining between them. The CDR3 protein is CASSITSSSYEQYF. The CDR3 DNA reads as TGTGCCAGTAGTATCACGTCGAGCTCCTACGAGCAGTACTTC.